The 20 T cell receptor beta chains below were found in one sample sequenced in a study of blood T cell repertoires in COVID-19. Clones were sequenced by immunoSEQ multiplex PCR, and TCRdb holds only the in-frame ones, with some missing. The sample gives about 98,000 clones, about 85% of which show up once; approximately 12% is in the top ten. The sample taken for sequencing was peripheral blood. These receptors were taken from an elderly woman with acute or convalescent COVID-19.

This clone was picked up one time. The V and J genes are TRBV6-5 and TRBJ1-4; D ambiguous. V lost 6 bases and J 4 bases, leaving 12 bases between the germline ends. Germline loops: CDR1 MNHEY, CDR2 SVGAGI. The length of the CDR3 is 14 residues. The CDR3 DNA reads as TGTGCCAGCAGCGTCAATGCGGGTAATGAAAAACTGTTTTTT. Encoded protein: CASSVNAGNEKLFF.

This clone occurred once. V usage is TRBV24-1 and J usage is TRBJ1-2; D ambiguous. Germline CDR1 reads KGHDR; CDR2 reads SFDVKD. This CDR3 spans 13 amino acids. The V gene lost 0 bases and the J gene lost 7 bases, with 8 bases spanning the gap. Here the CDR3 reads CATSDLPGSGYTF. CDR3 coding DNA: TGTGCCACCAGTGATTTGCCTGGGAGTGGCTACACCTTC.

A single count supports this clone. The V gene is TRBV30, the J gene TRBJ2-7; TRBD1 might be the D (5 bases). V lost 3 bases, J lost 3 bases, and 6 bases lay in between. CDR1 GTSNPN and CDR2 SVGIG come from the germline V gene (reference sequence). CDR3 length: 11 amino acids. In DNA, the CDR3 is TGTGCCTGGAGCAGGGTCTACGAGCAGTACTTC. Amino acid sequence: CAWSRVYEQYF.

The chain carries TRBV27 and TRBJ1-4; D is unclear. The CDR3 is 15 residues long. Trimming pared 3 bases from V and 0 bases from J, leaving 8 bases between. Germline loops: CDR1 MNHEY, CDR2 SMNVEV (reference sequence). The CDR3 DNA reads as TGTGCCAGCAGTTTGAGGCTTGCAACTAATGAAAAACTGTTTTTT. As protein: CASSLRLATNEKLFF.

The chain has TRBV12-3 or TRBV12-4 and TRBJ2-7; possibly TRBD2 for D (6 bases). The germline V and J ends were trimmed by 1 base and 12 bases, with 10 bases remaining between them. The CDR3 length is 11 residues. CDR3 nucleotide sequence: TGTGCCAGCAGTTTAGGAGGAGGGAGGTACTTC. This codes for CASSLGGGRYF.

The rearrangement joins TRBV3-1 (or the pseudogene TRBV3-2) to TRBJ1-1, with unresolved D. The CDR3 totals 16 residues. Trimming cost V 3 bases and J 1 base, with 15 bases left between them. The germline CDR1 and CDR2 sequences are LGHDT and YNNKEL (reference sequence). The CDR3 reads CASSQSSLGRNTEAFF. DNA for the CDR3: TGTGCCAGCAGCCAGTCATCTCTTGGGAGGAACACTGAAGCTTTCTTT.

Points on this clone: The junction departs from germline at one end; a sequencing error may be responsible. V gene TRBV7-2 combines with J gene TRBJ2-7; no clear D. CDR3 length equals 14 residues. CDR1 and CDR2 (germline): SGHTA, FQGNSA. CDR3: CASSLGGTSYKQYF. CDR3 DNA sequence: TGTGCCAGCAGCTTAGGAGGCACTTCCTACAAGCAGTACTTC.

The V and J genes are TRBV7-8 and TRBJ1-4; D ambiguous. Trimming cost V 5 bases and J 4 bases, with 5 bases left between them. Germline assignment: CDR1 SGHVS and CDR2 FQNEAQ. This CDR3 region has 12 residues. This CDR3 is CASSDYNEKLFF. The CDR3 bases are TGTGCCAGCAGCGACTATAATGAAAAACTGTTTTTT.

This sequence joins TRBV6-5 and TRBJ2-7, with 9 nucleotides matching TRBD1. This CDR3 region has 13 residues. CDR1 and CDR2 from the germline V gene are MNHEY and SVGAGI. J lost 6 bases, V lost 4 bases, and 4 bases had no gene match. In DNA, the CDR3 is TGTGCCAGCAGTTTACAGGGGGCCGGCGAGCAGTACTTC. Amino acid sequence: CASSLQGAGEQYF.

The chain couples TRBV12-3 or TRBV12-4 to TRBJ2-7; 7 bases align to TRBD1. The V gene end was trimmed by 2 bases and the J gene end by 6 bases; junction bases not matched to a gene: 1. The CDR3 sequence is 12 residues long. DNA of the CDR3: TGTGCCAGCAGTTTATCAGGGGGCGAGCAGTACTTC. It encodes CASSLSGGEQYF.

This chain joins TRBV6-6 and TRBJ2-7; the match to TRBD2 covers 13 bases. In germline, CDR1 is MNHNY, CDR2 SVGAGI (reference sequence). This CDR3 has 15 residues. The V and J ends lost 6 bases and 4 bases, in that order; junction bases with no gene match: 6. CDR3: CASREGTSGAYEQYF. In DNA, the CDR3 is TGTGCCAGCAGGGAAGGGACTAGCGGGGCGTACGAGCAGTACTTC.

The rearrangement uses TRBV28 and TRBJ1-2; no definite D call. The CDR3 is made up of 11 amino acids. The germline V and J ends were trimmed by 7 bases and 8 bases, with 11 bases remaining between them. Germline CDR1 and CDR2: MDHEN and SYDVKM. CDR3 nucleotide sequence: TGTGCCAGCACCCCAGGTGGCGGCTACACCTTC. Protein product: CASTPGGGYTF.

V gene TRBV6-2 or TRBV6-3 combines with J gene TRBJ2-7, with 10 bases matching TRBD1. Losses at the gene ends were 6 bases for V and 3 bases for J; bases not matched to a gene: 5. Germline CDR1 and CDR2: MNHEY and SVGEGT. The length of the CDR3 is 14 residues. CDR3: CASSRDRGYYEQYV. The DNA for the CDR3 is TGTGCCAGCAGCCGGGACAGGGGATACTACGAGCAGTACGTC.

J is TRBJ2-5 and V is TRBV5-4, with 8 bases fitting TRBD2. The V and J ends lost 0 bases and 0 bases, in that order; junction bases with no gene match: 7. Germline-derived CDR1 and CDR2 are SGHNT and YYREEE (reference sequence). This CDR3 has 17 residues. CDR3 sequence: CASSLGRAGGYQETQYF. The CDR3 DNA is TGTGCCAGCAGCTTGGGTAGGGCGGGGGGATACCAAGAGACCCAGTACTTC.

J is TRBJ1-1 and V is TRBV18; 7 bases fit TRBD1. V shed 5 bases, J shed 1 base, and the junction held 1 base outside the gene matches. This CDR3 spans 13 amino acids. Germline V gene data show CDR1 as KGHSH and CDR2 as LQKENI. CDR3 protein: CASSGDRNTEAFF. The CDR3 nucleotides read TGTGCCAGCTCAGGGGACAGGAACACTGAAGCTTTCTTT.

The chain's CDR3 is CASSESAGSLDTEAFF. The CDR3 nucleotides read TGCGCCAGCAGCGAGAGCGCGGGATCATTGGACACTGAAGCTTTCTTT. The gene calls are TRBV5-1 and TRBJ1-1, with no clear D. The CDR3 has 16 residues. Germline V gene data show CDR1 as SGHRS and CDR2 as YFSETQ. V was trimmed by 4 bases and J by 3 bases, leaving 19 bases between them. Based on the CDR3 plus reference TRBV5-1 and TRBJ1-1, the full variable domain is KAGVTQTPRYLIKTRGQQVTLSCSPISGHRSVSWYQQTPGQGLQFLFEYFSETQRNKGNFPGRFSGRQFSNSRSEMNVSTLELGDSALYLCASSESAGSLDTEAFFGQGTRLTVV.

This sequence joins TRBV9 and TRBJ2-1; D is perhaps TRBD1 (6 bases). V dropped 0 bases and J dropped 6 bases, with 13 bases sitting between them. The length of the CDR3 is 15 residues. Germline CDR1 SGDLS, CDR2 YYNGEE. CDR3 coding DNA: TGTGCCAGCAGCGTAGGTACAGGGACCCTCAATGAGCAGTTCTTC. Amino acids: CASSVGTGTLNEQFF.

This chain uses TRBV7-2 with TRBJ2-5; a possible D gene is TRBD1 (7 bases). Trimming shortened V by 5 bases and J by 2 bases, and 15 bases separated the two germline ends. Germline CDR1 is SGHTA and CDR2 is FQGNSA. This CDR3 has 15 amino acids. The CDR3 nucleotides are TGTGCCAGCAGCCAAGGGGGCGCGGGACAAGAGACCCAGTACTTC. This sequence encodes CASSQGGAGQETQYF.

The V and J genes are TRBV12-3 or TRBV12-4 and TRBJ1-1; D is perhaps TRBD1 (5 bases). The CDR3 is 13 amino acids. With 7 bases removed from V and 2 bases from J, the gap between germline ends came to 11 bases. The CDR3, as DNA: TGTGCCAGCACCGTCCAGGGTAACACTGAAGCTTTCTTT. Translating it yields CASTVQGNTEAFF.

This chain links TRBV11-2 with TRBJ2-5; D call uncertain. The CDR3 has 14 residues. Germline V lookup: CDR1 SGHAT, CDR2 FQNNGV. With 1 base removed from V and 0 bases from J, the gap between germline ends came to 6 bases. CDR3 sequence reads: CASSLGLYQETQYF. As DNA, the CDR3 is TGTGCCAGCAGCTTAGGTCTTTACCAAGAGACCCAGTACTTC.